The 14 T cell receptor beta chains below all came from one sample that was sequenced in a study of blood T cell repertoires in COVID-19. Sequencing used immunoSEQ multiplex PCR; TCRdb keeps in-frame clones, though not all of them. In the table there are 430,000 or so clones, about 88% of which are singletons. Sequencing used PBMCs or T cells enriched from blood (not recorded which). The receptors derive from a woman younger than 35 who had been exposed to COVID-19.

The rearrangement joins TRBV5-5 to TRBJ2-7; 7 bases align to TRBD1. The CDR3 extends over 14 amino acids. Germline CDR1 SGHKS, CDR2 YYEKEE (reference sequence). The V gene end was trimmed by 2 bases and the J gene end by 3 bases; junction bases not matched to a gene: 5. The CDR3 bases are TGTGCCAGCAGCTTCAGCAGGGGGATCTACGAGCAGTACTTC. This gives the protein CASSFSRGIYEQYF.

The J gene is TRBJ2-5, the V gene TRBV5-4, with TRBD1 matching 8 bases. Trimming at V came to 4 bases and at J to 1 base, leaving 12 bases not matched to a gene. The CDR3 is 17 residues long. Germline V CDR1 and CDR2: SGHNT, YYREEE (reference sequence). The CDR3 DNA follows: TGTGCCAGCAGCCGATTTACAGGGGGGTTTGTCCAAGAGACCCAGTACTTC. Residues: CASSRFTGGFVQETQYF.

The V gene is TRBV19, the J gene TRBJ2-1; TRBD2 agrees at 10 bases. The CDR3 consists of 15 residues. The V and J ends lost 9 bases and 4 bases, in that order; junction bases with no gene match: 9. CDR1 is LNHDA, CDR2 SQIVND, per germline (reference sequence). DNA of the CDR3: TGTGCCAGCAGAACTAGCGGGGCTTTATACAATGAGCAGTTCTTC. Translated: CASRTSGALYNEQFF.

This clone was detected only once. The genes are TRBV27 and TRBJ2-7; 10 bases are a match to TRBD2. Germline V lookup: CDR1 MNHEY, CDR2 SMNVEV (reference sequence). This CDR3 has 20 amino acids. V was clipped by 5 bases and J by 3 bases; unmatched bases: 22. This CDR3 reads CASSTYRGVTSGRYHYEQYF. Written as DNA, the CDR3 is TGTGCCAGCAGTACATACAGGGGAGTGACTAGCGGGCGGTATCACTACGAGCAGTACTTC.

V gene TRBV5-1 combines with J gene TRBJ2-7; D may be TRBD2 (7 bases). V dropped 3 bases and J dropped 1 base, with 17 bases sitting between them. The CDR3 runs to 16 residues. Germline assignment: CDR1 SGHRS and CDR2 YFSETQ. The CDR3, as DNA: TGCGCCAGCAGCTCGAGGGGGAGGGGTCGTTCCTACGAGCAGTACTTC. Translating it yields CASSSRGRGRSYEQYF.

The chain combines TRBV6-1 with TRBJ2-7; D may be TRBD2 (5 bases). Germline values: CDR1 MNHNS, CDR2 SASEGT. Trimming left V 7 bases short and J 0 bases short, with 19 bases between. The CDR3 has 16 residues. The CDR3 spells CASKEAVPESSYEQYF. The CDR3 nucleotides read TGTGCCAGCAAAGAAGCGGTTCCAGAAAGCTCCTACGAGCAGTACTTC.

The V call is TRBV5-5, the J call TRBJ2-7, with 8 bases identical to TRBD1. From germline, CDR1 is SGHKS and CDR2 YYEKEE (reference sequence). V dropped 0 bases and J dropped 3; count of bases not matched to a gene: 2. CDR3 length: 14 amino acids. The CDR3 reads CASSLAGQGYEQYF. The CDR3 DNA sequence: TGTGCCAGCAGCTTGGCTGGACAGGGCTACGAGCAGTACTTC.

The chain joins TRBV28 to TRBJ1-2; D gene ambiguous. Germline CDR1 MDHEN, CDR2 SYDVKM. V lost 3 bases to trimming and J lost 9 bases, with 11 bases between them. CDR3 length equals 12 residues. The CDR3 DNA follows: TGTGCCAGCAGTTTTGCCTTGGAGAGCTACACCTTC. Encoded protein: CASSFALESYTF.

V is TRBV6-5 and J is TRBJ2-1, with D possibly being TRBD2 (7 bases). Trimming took 1 base from V and 8 from J, leaving 18 bases between them. This CDR3 has 16 residues. CDR1 MNHEY and CDR2 SVGAGI come from the germline V gene. The CDR3 loop is CASSYWSRGARDEQFF. The CDR3 bases are TGTGCCAGCAGTTACTGGAGCCGGGGGGCGAGAGATGAGCAGTTCTTC.

The rearrangement uses TRBV28 and TRBJ1-1; D may be TRBD1 (6 bases). CDR3 length equals 14 residues. Germline V CDR1 and CDR2: MDHEN, SYDVKM. V lost 6 bases to trimming and J lost 1 base, with 12 bases between them. This chain's CDR3 is CASSFGGPNTEAFF. CDR3 in DNA: TGTGCCAGCAGCTTCGGGGGGCCGAACACTGAAGCTTTCTTT.

This rearrangement joins TRBV6-6 to TRBJ2-7; 11 bases are shared with TRBD1. The V segment lost 6 bases and the J segment 5 bases; nucleotides outside the gene matches: 6. This CDR3 has 14 residues. CDR1 and CDR2 (germline): MNHNY, SVGAGI (reference sequence). The CDR3 protein is CASSLGQGVDEQYF. The CDR3 bases are TGTGCCAGCAGCCTGGGACAGGGGGTCGACGAGCAGTACTTC.

The V and J genes are TRBV27 and TRBJ2-3; the match to TRBD2 covers 12 bases. The germline CDR1 and CDR2 sequences are MNHEY and SMNVEV (reference sequence). J gave up 2 bases and V 5 bases, and 5 bases lay outside the gene matches. The CDR3 totals 16 residues. CDR3 DNA sequence: TGTGCCAGCAGTGGGGGACTAGCGGGCATCACAGATACGCAGTATTTT. Its protein product is CASSGGLAGITDTQYF.

J is TRBJ2-2 and V is TRBV21-1; TRBD2, the table's D call, was not compared with the DNA. TRBV21-1 is deemed a pseudogene. CDR3 length: 17 amino acids. The CDR3 region is CASSKDRSSGSSGELFF. Here the CDR3 DNA reads TGTGCCAGCAGCAAAGATAGATCTAGCGGGAGTTCCGGGGAGCTGTTTTTT.

This chain uses TRBV29-1 with TRBJ1-1, with 8 bases aligning to TRBD1. The CDR3 consists of 14 residues. Germline CDR1 is SQVTM and CDR2 is ANQGSEA. V gave up 6 bases and J gave up 4 bases; unmatched junction bases: 10. CDR3 bases: TGCAGCGTCGTTATTCAGGGGGCTCCCACTGAAGCTTTCTTT. It encodes CSVVIQGAPTEAFF.